The TCR beta chain under discussion was sequenced for a study of T cell repertoires in cytomegalovirus infection. On the study more broadly: It can be stated that public TCR beta signatures indicated CMV infection as well as a matching HLA type.

This clonotype appeared many times. Its antigen remains unknown. Regarding the study as a whole: There were carriers of CMV plus the relevant HLA, and cumulative public TCR beta family frequency identified them. CMV-specific HLA-C-restricted TCR beta clonotypes dominated the ex vivo response.

V was shortened by 2 bases and J by 1 base, with 12 bases between the two germline ends. CDR1 MDHEN and CDR2 SYDVKM come from the germline V gene. The CDR3 is 15 residues long. TCRdb re-analysed the reads in MiXCR, keeping a single row per CDR3 protein. This sample has fewer than 300,000 distinct CDR3 sequences, with around 25% found just once. The clonotype was recovered from a human donor in good health (CMV status not recorded). Some clones in this sample may be carry-over from other donors' samples. Sequencing input: PBMCs. The chain has TRBV28 and TRBJ2-7; maybe TRBD2 (6 bases). CDR3 DNA sequence: TGTGCCAGCAGTTTAATCCGGGAGTTGTCCTACGAGCAGTACTTC. Its protein product is CASSLIRELSYEQYF.